Listed below are T cell receptor beta chains from one sample, sequenced in a study of shared clonotypes between healthy human individuals. Clones were read by immunoSEQ multiplex PCR, and TCRdb kept only the in-frame ones, dropping some. Of 650,000 to 800,000 clones listed, roughly 72% were seen once; the top ten hold approximately 2%. Specimen: memory CD4+ T cells sorted from blood. The source of these receptors is a woman between 25 and 40 years old in good health. Both conserved end residues are part of each CDR3. The order of the fields is V gene, clone size, J gene, D gene, CDR3 DNA, CDR3 protein. D genes are given only for firm matches. The size entry is marked missing in some rows and otherwise reads once, few, many or a size class.

>TRBV25-1|.|TRBJ2-3|TRBD2
TGTGCCAGCAGTGAAGGACTAGCGGTAATCTACACAGATACGCAGTATTTT
CASSEGLAVIYTDTQYF
>TRBV28|.|TRBJ2-1|TRBD1
TGTGCCAGCCGGACAGGGGCCACGTATGAGCAGTTCTTC
CASRTGATYEQFF
>TRBV6-5|.|TRBJ2-7|TRBD2
TGTGCCAGCAGTCCGGGACTAGCGTTCTACGAGCAGTACTTC
CASSPGLAFYEQYF
>TRBV7-6|.|TRBJ2-1|.
.
CASSFGRGTEEFF
>TRBV2|.|TRBJ2-5|.
TGTGCCAGCAGTGGGTGGGGTACAGAGACCCAGTACTTC
CASSGWGTETQYF
>TRBV5-1|many|TRBJ2-1|.
TGCGCCAGCAGCTTGGGCCGGGGTGACAATGAGCAGTTCTTC
CASSLGRGDNEQFF
>TRBV18|.|TRBJ2-3|TRBD2
TGTGCCAGCTCACCGCGTACTAGCGGGGGGAGCACAGATACGCAGTATTTT
CASSPRTSGGSTDTQYF
>TRBV19|.|TRBJ2-7|TRBD1
TGTGCCAGTAGTCGACAGGGCGTGGGCGAGCAGTACTTC
CASSRQGVGEQYF
>TRBV2|few|TRBJ1-2|.
TGTGCCAGCAGTCCATCGTGGGTCGTTGGAGGCTACACCTTC
CASSPSWVVGGYTF
>TRBV11-1|few|TRBJ2-1|.
TGTGCCAGCACGTCTACCAGCTCCTACAATGAGCAGTTCTTC
CASTSTSSYNEQFF
>TRBV5-1|.|TRBJ2-7|.
TGCGCCAGCAGCTTGGGTTTGGAGCAAGAGAAGTACTTC
CASSLGLEQEKYF
>TRBV18|.|TRBJ2-7|TRBD2
TGTGCCAGCTCGAAAACTAGCGGGAGGTACGAGCAGTACTTC
CASSKTSGRYEQYF
>TRBV18|.|TRBJ2-2|TRBD1
TGTGCCAGCTCACGGACAGGAAGAGCCACCGGGGAGCTGTTTTTT
CASSRTGRATGELFF
>TRBV4-2|.|TRBJ1-2|.
TGTGCCAGCAGCCAAGATTTGGGGGGGAGAGGCTACACCTTC
CASSQDLGGRGYTF
>TRBV11-2|.|TRBJ1-2|.
TGTGCCAGCAGCTACTCGGACAGTCTCAGAGGCTACACCTTC
CASSYSDSLRGYTF
>TRBV27|.|TRBJ2-5|TRBD2
TGTGCCAGCAGTCCTCGCGGGAGTATCGAGACCCAGTACTTC
CASSPRGSIETQYF
>TRBV7-8|.|TRBJ2-7|.
TGTGCCAGCAGCTTAGGGACGGGCTACGAGCAGTACTTC
CASSLGTGYEQYF
>TRBV7-3|.|TRBJ2-1|TRBD2
TGTGCCAGCAGCTTAACTAGGACTAGCGGGATTAAAGTCCCAAATGAGCAGTTCTTC
CASSLTRTSGIKVPNEQFF
>TRBV6-6|once|TRBJ1-2|TRBD1
TGTGCCAGCAGTTCGGGACAGGAAAAAGGCTACACCTTC
CASSSGQEKGYTF
>TRBV29-1|few|TRBJ1-1|.
TGCAGCGTCAAACCGTTACAGGGAATTACAGAAGCTTTCTTT
CSVKPLQGITEAFF
>TRBV2|.|TRBJ1-1|.
TGTGCCAGCAGTGAAAGACAGATGAACACTGAAGCTTTCTTT
CASSERQMNTEAFF
>TRBV2|.|TRBJ1-1|.
TGTGCCAGCAGTGAAGGGTCGGAAAACACTGAAGCTTTCTTT
CASSEGSENTEAFF
>TRBV7-7|.|TRBJ2-3|.
TGTGCCAGCAGCCCCACCCCGGGAGGAGGGGGGGGACACACAGATACGCAGTATTTT
CASSPTPGGGGGHTDTQYF